These 7 T cell receptor beta chains share one sample of origin, sequenced in a study of PD-1 blockade in classical Hodgkin lymphoma. The time point was: cycle 4 day 1 (C4D1), after around six weeks of nivolumab. There was relapse after autologous stem cell transplantation in every patient, and there was variation in brentuximab vedotin exposure. Method: immunoSEQ multiplex PCR; TCRdb's copy keeps in-frame clones and lacks some. The table includes some 93,000 clones, roughly 78% detected once. Sequencing used peripheral blood mononuclear cells (PBMCs), obtained before the fourth cycle of nivolumab. The receptors derive from a human donor with classical Hodgkin lymphoma.

The chain couples TRBV2 to TRBJ1-5, with 10 nucleotides matching TRBD1. Germline V CDR1 and CDR2: SNHLY, FYNNEI. The CDR3 has 15 amino acids. J gave up 3 bases and V 6 bases, and 5 bases lay outside the gene matches. The CDR3 coding sequence is TGTGCCAGCAGAAGGACAGGGGGACTCAATCAGCCCCAGCATTTT. It translates to CASRRTGGLNQPQHF.

V is TRBV7-9 and J is TRBJ2-7; 15 bases are shared with TRBD2. The CDR3 has 17 residues. From germline, CDR1 is SEHNR and CDR2 FQNEAQ (reference sequence). The junction had 6 bases not matched to a gene; V was cut back by 5 bases and J by 1 base. The CDR3 DNA sequence: TGTGCCAGCAGCCCAGGACTAGCGGGAGGGCGGTCCTACGAGCAGTACTTC. Residues: CASSPGLAGGRSYEQYF.

The V gene is TRBV6-5, the J gene TRBJ2-7, with D uncertain. Germline V gene lookup returns CDR1 MNHEY and CDR2 SVGAGI. CDR3 length equals 14 residues. The ends were cut back, 2 bases at V and 1 base at J, with 9 bases in the middle. In DNA form, the CDR3 reads TGTGCCAGCAGTTACCACAGCCGTTCCTACGAGCAGTACTTC. This encodes CASSYHSRSYEQYF.

The chain links TRBV6-6 to TRBJ2-1; the D call may be TRBD1 or TRBD2 (6 bases each). Trimming removed 8 bases from V and 10 bases from J, with 21 bases in between. CDR3 length equals 14 residues. Germline V gene data show CDR1 as MNHNY and CDR2 as SVGAGI (reference sequence). CDR3 sequence (DNA): TGTGCCAGCGGGACCGGCTGGGGGGCGGCGGAGCAGTTCTTC. This translates into CASGTGWGAAEQFF.

V and J are TRBV10-3 and TRBJ2-7; 10 bases line up with TRBD2. CDR1 and CDR2 from the germline V gene are ENHRY and SYGVKD. The CDR3 is 13 residues long. J lost 5 bases, V lost 3 bases, and 1 base had no gene match. The CDR3 nucleotides read TGTGCCATCAGTGACGGGACTAGCGACGAGCAGTACTTC. It yields the protein CAISDGTSDEQYF.

The V and J genes are TRBV5-4 and TRBJ1-4, with D possibly TRBD1 on 5 matching bases. CDR3 length equals 13 residues. Germline CDR1 and CDR2: SGHNT and YYREEE (reference sequence). The germline V and J ends were trimmed by 1 base and 5 bases, with 6 bases remaining between them. The DNA for the CDR3 is TGTGCCAGCAGCTTGAGGGGAAATGAAAAACTGTTTTTT. Protein sequence: CASSLRGNEKLFF.

The chain has TRBV5-1 and TRBJ1-1, with 7 positions matching TRBD1. Germline CDR1 SGHRS, CDR2 YFSETQ. V gave up 4 bases and J gave up 2 bases; unmatched junction bases: 5. The CDR3 has 14 residues. The DNA of the CDR3 is TGCGCCAGCAGCGCGGGACAGCTAAACACTGAAGCTTTCTTT. Translation gives CASSAGQLNTEAFF.